The table lists the clone carrying this TCR beta chain with many counts. If no ophthalmopathy progression occurred within 18 months, Graves' hyperthyroidism was stable. The hyperthyroidism was newly diagnosed and had lasted under 2 months; the patients were aged 18 to 65. PBMCs were collected from a 10 ml volume of fresh peripheral blood. This entry is derived from a study of T cells in Graves' hyperthyroidism and ophthalmopathy. Study overall: At the time of initial diagnosis and before any treatment, peripheral blood was collected.

Regions amplified from RNA transcripts were the TCR beta CDR3 regions. First-round RT-PCR of the TCR CDR3 relied on the HTBI primer set. TCRdb used MiXCR to reprocess the multiplex PCR reads, holding one entry per CDR3 protein. The table shows 300,000 to 400,000 distinct CDR3 sequences, with over 20% occurring only once. Trimming stripped 2 bases from V and 4 bases from J, with 11 bases between. The CDR3 covers 14 residues. This clonotype originated in a woman aged 45-65 years with Graves' hyperthyroidism. The gene calls are TRBV6-7 and TRBJ1-2, with D possibly matching TRBD1 (5 bases). TRBV6-7 is placed among ORFs of uncertain function. Sequenced: blood. CDR3 in amino acids: CASSYGQGGYGYTF. CDR3 nucleotides: TGTGCCAGCAGTTACGGGCAGGGTGGCTATGGCTACACCTTC.